This TCR beta chain was profiled in a study of CD8+CD57+ T cells in acquired aplastic anemia. Points from the study as a whole: The same twenty-nine CD8+ CDR3 sequences occurred in patients and in controls.

Turning to this clonotype: What it binds is unknown.

Profiles of TCR beta VDJ and CDR3 were generated from a genomic DNA template. TCRdb ran MiXCR on the reads and lists one entry per CDR3 protein. The table records 150,000 to 200,000 distinct CDR3 sequences, 64% of them present only once. Sequenced input: sorted CD4+, CD8+, or CD8+CD57+ T cells (not recorded which) from PBMCs. The sequence came from a human donor with severe aplastic anemia or a healthy control (not recorded which).

In DNA, the CDR3 is TGCGCCAGCAGCCTCTATTTTGGGGGGGCTTCACCCCTCCACTTT. It specifies CASSLYFGGASPLHF. The rearrangement joins TRBV4-1 to TRBJ1-6, with D possibly matching TRBD1 (6 bases). Germline-derived CDR1 and CDR2 are MGHRA and YSYEKL. The ends were cut back, 4 bases at V and 9 bases at J, with 16 bases in the middle. The CDR3 is 15 residues long.